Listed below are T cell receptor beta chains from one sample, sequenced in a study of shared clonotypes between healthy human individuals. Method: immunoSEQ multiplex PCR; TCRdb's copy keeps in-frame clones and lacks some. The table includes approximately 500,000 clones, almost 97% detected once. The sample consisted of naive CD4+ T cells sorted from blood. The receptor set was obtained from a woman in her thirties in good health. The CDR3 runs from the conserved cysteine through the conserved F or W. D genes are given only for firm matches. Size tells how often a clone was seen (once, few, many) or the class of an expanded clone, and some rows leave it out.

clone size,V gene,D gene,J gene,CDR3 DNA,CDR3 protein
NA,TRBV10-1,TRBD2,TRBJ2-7,TGCGCCAGCAGTAGCGGGGGCCGCAACGAGCAGTACTTC,CASSSGGRNEQYF
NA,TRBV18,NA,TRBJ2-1,TGTGCCAGCTCACCAGGGGCAGAATTCAATGAGCAGTTCTTC,CASSPGAEFNEQFF
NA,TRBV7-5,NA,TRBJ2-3,TGTGTCAGAAGCGGCCTGGGACTAGCGGGAGGGCCCACAGATACGCAGTATTTT,CVRSGLGLAGGPTDTQYF
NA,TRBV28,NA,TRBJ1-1,TGTGCCAGCAGTTTCTCTATCGCGCGGGTCACTGAAGCTTTCTTT,CASSFSIARVTEAFF
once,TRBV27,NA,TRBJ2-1,TGTGCCAGCAGTTCCCCGGACGGGAATGAGCAGTTCTTC,CASSSPDGNEQFF
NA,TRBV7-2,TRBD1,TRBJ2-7,TGTGCCAGCAGAATTTTGGGGACAGGGTCGTACGAGCAGTACTTC,CASRILGTGSYEQYF
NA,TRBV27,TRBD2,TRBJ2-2,TGTGCCAGCAGTTTTAGCGGGGCGGCGAACACCGGGGAGCTGTTTTTT,CASSFSGAANTGELFF
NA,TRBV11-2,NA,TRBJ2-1,TGTGCCAGCAGCCCCCCGGGGGTAAGCTCCTACAATGAGCAGTTCTTC,CASSPPGVSSYNEQFF
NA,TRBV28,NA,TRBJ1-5,TGTGCCAGCAGTTTACTTACAGGTCAAGGGAACCAGCCCCAGCATTTT,CASSLLTGQGNQPQHF
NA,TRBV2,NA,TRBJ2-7,TGTGCCAGCAGTGTGGCATCCTACGAGCAGTACTTC,CASSVASYEQYF
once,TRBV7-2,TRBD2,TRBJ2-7,TGTGCCAGCAGTCCGACTAGCGGGAGCTCCTACGAGCAGTACTTC,CASSPTSGSSYEQYF
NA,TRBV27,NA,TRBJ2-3,TGTGCCAGCAGACCACCAATTAGCACAGATACGCAGTATTTT,CASRPPISTDTQYF
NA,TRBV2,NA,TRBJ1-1,TGTGCCAGCAGTGCCTTAGGGGGTGAAAACACTGAAGCTTTCTTT,CASSALGGENTEAFF
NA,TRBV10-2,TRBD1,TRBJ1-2,TGCGCCAGCACCTGGACAGGGGGCACTTCTAACTATGGCTACACCTTC,CASTWTGGTSNYGYTF